Listed here is a single T cell receptor beta chain. Data came from immunoSEQ multiplex PCR; TCRdb stores just in-frame clones and leaves some out. Of about 70,000 clones in the sample, roughly 82% were seen once. This record comes from a study of blood T cell repertoires in COVID-19. With V trimmed by 6 bases and J by 7 bases, 2 bases remained unmatched. Germline-derived CDR1 and CDR2 are SQVTM and ANQGSEA. The CDR3 length is 10 residues. This chain connects TRBV29-1 to TRBJ1-1; 7 positions agree with TRBD1. The TCR originated in an elderly woman with active or convalescent COVID-19. Material: peripheral blood. The CDR3 here is CSVRDSEAFF. The CDR3 nucleotides read TGCAGCGTCAGGGACAGTGAAGCTTTCTTT.